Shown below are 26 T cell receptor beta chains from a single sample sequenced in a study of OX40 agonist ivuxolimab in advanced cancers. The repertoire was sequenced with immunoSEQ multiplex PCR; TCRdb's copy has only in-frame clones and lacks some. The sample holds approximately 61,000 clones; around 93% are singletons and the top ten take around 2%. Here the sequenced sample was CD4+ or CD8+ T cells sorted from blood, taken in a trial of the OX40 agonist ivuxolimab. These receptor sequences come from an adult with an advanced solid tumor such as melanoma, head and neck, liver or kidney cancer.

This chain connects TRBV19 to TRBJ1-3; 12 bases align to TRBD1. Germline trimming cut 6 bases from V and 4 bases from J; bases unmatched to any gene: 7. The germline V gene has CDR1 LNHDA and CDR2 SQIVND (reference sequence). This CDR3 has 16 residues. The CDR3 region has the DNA TGTGCCAGTAGCATCGCCGGGACAGGGGGCGGAAACACCATATATTTT. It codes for CASSIAGTGGGNTIYF.

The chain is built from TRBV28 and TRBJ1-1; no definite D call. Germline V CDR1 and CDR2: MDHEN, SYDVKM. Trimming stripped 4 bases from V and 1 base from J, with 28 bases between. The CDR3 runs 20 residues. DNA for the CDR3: TGTGCCAGCAGTTCGAAACATACTCGAGTCGGGCGGGGAGAGAACACTGAAGCTTTCTTT. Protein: CASSSKHTRVGRGENTEAFF. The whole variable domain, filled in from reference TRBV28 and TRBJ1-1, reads DVKVTQSSRYLVKRTGEKVFLECVQDMDHENMFWYRQDPGLGLRLIYFSYDVKMKEKGDIPEGYSVSREKKERFSLILESASTNQTSMYLCASSSKHTRVGRGENTEAFFGQGTRLTVV.

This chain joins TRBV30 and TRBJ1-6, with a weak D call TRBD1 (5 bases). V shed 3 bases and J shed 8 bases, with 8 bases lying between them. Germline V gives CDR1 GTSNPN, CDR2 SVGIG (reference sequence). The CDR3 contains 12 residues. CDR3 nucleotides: TGTGCCTGGAGAGGGGAGGATTCACCCCTCCACTTT. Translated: CAWRGEDSPLHF.

The chain's CDR3 is CASPGDPGYNEQFF. CDR3 nucleotides: TGTGCCAGTCCCGGGGATCCGGGGTACAATGAGCAGTTCTTC. The chain links TRBV2 to TRBJ2-1; tentatively, D is TRBD2 (5 bases). The CDR3 sequence is 14 residues long. Germline values: CDR1 SNHLY, CDR2 FYNNEI. V lost 9 bases and J lost 4, with 16 bases in between. The full variable domain, in which reference TRBV2 and TRBJ2-1 provide the parts outside the CDR3, is EPEVTQTPSHQVTQMGQEVILRCVPISNHLYFYWYRQILGQKVEFLVSFYNNEISEKSEIFDDQFSVERPDGSNFTLKIRSTKLEDSAMYFCASPGDPGYNEQFFGPGTRLTVL.

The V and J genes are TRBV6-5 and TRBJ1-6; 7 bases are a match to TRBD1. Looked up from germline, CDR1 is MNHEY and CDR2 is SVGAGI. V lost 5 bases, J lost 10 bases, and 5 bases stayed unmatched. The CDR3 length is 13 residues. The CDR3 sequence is CASSRQGGSPLHF. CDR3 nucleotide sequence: TGTGCCAGCAGTAGACAGGGTGGATCACCCCTCCACTTT.

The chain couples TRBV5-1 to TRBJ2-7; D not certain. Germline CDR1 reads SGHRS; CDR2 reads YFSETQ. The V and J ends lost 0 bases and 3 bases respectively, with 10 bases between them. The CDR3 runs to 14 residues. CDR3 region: CASSLEGGFYEQYF. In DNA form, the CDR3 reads TGCGCCAGCAGCTTGGAGGGTGGGTTCTACGAGCAGTACTTC.

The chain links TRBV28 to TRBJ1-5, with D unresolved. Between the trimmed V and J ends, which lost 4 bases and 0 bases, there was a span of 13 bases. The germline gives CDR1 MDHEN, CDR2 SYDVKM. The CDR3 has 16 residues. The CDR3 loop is CASSSWATYSNQPQHF. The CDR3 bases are TGTGCCAGCAGTTCCTGGGCGACCTATAGCAATCAGCCCCAGCATTTT.

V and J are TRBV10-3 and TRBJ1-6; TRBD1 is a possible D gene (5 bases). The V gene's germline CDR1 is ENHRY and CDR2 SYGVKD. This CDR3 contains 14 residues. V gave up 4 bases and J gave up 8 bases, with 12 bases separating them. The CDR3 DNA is TGTGCCATCAGTGGCGACAGAGATGATTCACCCCTCCACTTT. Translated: CAISGDRDDSPLHF.

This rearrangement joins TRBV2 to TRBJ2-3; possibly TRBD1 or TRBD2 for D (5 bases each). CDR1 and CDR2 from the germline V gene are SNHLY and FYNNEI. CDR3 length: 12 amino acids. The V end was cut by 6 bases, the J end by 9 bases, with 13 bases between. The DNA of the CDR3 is TGTGCCAGCAGCGAGGGGAAGTCAACGCAGTATTTT. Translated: CASSEGKSTQYF.

The CDR3 spells CASSYSGLAGDYEQYF. In nucleotides, the CDR3 is TGTGCCAGCAGTTACTCTGGGCTAGCGGGGGACTACGAGCAGTACTTC. V and J are TRBV6-6 and TRBJ2-7, with 10 nucleotides matching TRBD2. V shed 0 bases and J 3 bases; nucleotides not matched to a gene: 5. This CDR3 comprises 16 residues. Per the germline V gene, CDR1 is MNHNY and CDR2 is SVGAGI (reference sequence).

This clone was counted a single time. CDR3 nucleotides: TGTGCCAGCAGTCCCGGGACTTTTGGAAAACTGTTTTTT. Translation gives CASSPGTFGKLFF. The genes are TRBV6-5 and TRBJ1-4; D may be TRBD1 (5 bases). V was clipped by 5 bases and J by 10 bases, with 14 bases between them. CDR1 is MNHEY and CDR2 is SVGAGI in the germline V gene. CDR3 size: 13 residues.

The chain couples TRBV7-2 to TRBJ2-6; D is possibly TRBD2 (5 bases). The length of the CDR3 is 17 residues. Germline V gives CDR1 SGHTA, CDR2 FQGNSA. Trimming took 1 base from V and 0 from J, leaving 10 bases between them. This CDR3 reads CASSLVSGSSGANVLTF. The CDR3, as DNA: TGTGCCAGCAGCTTAGTCTCGGGAAGCTCTGGGGCCAACGTCCTGACTTTC.

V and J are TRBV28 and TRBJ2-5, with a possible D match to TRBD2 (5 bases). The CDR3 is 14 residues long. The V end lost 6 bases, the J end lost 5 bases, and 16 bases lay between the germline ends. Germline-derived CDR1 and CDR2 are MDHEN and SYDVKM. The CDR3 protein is CASRGLRSWETQYF. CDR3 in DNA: TGTGCCAGCAGAGGACTCAGGTCTTGGGAGACCCAGTACTTC.

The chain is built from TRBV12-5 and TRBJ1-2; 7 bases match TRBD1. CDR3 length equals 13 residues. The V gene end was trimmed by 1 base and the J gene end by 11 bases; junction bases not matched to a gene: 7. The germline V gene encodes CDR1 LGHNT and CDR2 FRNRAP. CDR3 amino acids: CASGLDRGGNYTF. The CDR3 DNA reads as TGTGCTAGTGGTTTGGACAGGGGAGGAAATTACACCTTC. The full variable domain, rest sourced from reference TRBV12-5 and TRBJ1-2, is DARVTQTPRHKVTEMGQEVTMRCQPILGHNTVFWYRQTMMQGLELLAYFRNRAPLDDSGMPKDRFSAEMPDATLATLKIQPSEPRDSAVYFCASGLDRGGNYTFGSGTRLTVV.

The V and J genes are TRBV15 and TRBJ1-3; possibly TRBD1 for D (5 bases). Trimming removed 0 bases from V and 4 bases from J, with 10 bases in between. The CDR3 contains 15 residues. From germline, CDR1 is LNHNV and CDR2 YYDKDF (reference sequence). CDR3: CATSRDPGEGNTIYF. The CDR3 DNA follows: TGTGCCACCAGCAGAGATCCGGGGGAAGGAAACACCATATATTTT. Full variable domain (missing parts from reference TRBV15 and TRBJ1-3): DAMVIQNPRYQVTQFGKPVTLSCSQTLNHNVMYWYQQKSSQAPKLLFHYYDKDFNNEADTPDNFQSRRPNTSFCFLDIRSPGLGDTAMYLCATSRDPGEGNTIYFGEGSWLTVV.

CDR3 nucleotides: TGCGCCAGCACCTGGGACAGCTCCTACGAGCAGTACTTC. Protein: CASTWDSSYEQYF. The chain joins TRBV23-1 to TRBJ2-7; 7 bases are a match to TRBD1. TRBV23-1 is known as an ORF, though its function is uncertain. The CDR3 has 13 residues. Losses at the gene ends were 7 bases for V and 0 bases for J; bases not matched to a gene: 3.

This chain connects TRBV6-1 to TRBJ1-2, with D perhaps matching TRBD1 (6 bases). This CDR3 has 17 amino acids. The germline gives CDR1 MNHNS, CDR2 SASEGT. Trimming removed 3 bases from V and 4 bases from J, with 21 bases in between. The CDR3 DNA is TGTGCCAGCAGTGAGATTGAGGGGGTACTAGGGGTCTATGGCTACACCTTC. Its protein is CASSEIEGVLGVYGYTF.

CDR3 residues: CASSGVLYNEQFF. The DNA for the CDR3 is TGTGCCAGTAGTGGGGTCCTGTACAATGAGCAGTTCTTC. The chain recombines TRBV19 with TRBJ2-1; unclear D gene. The germline gives CDR1 LNHDA, CDR2 SQIVND (reference sequence). Trimming cost V 5 bases and J 4 bases, with 9 bases left between them. The CDR3 is made up of 13 amino acids.

CDR3 region: CSVRTSDPTDTQYF. In nucleotides, the CDR3 is TGCAGCGTTCGGACTAGCGACCCCACAGATACGCAGTATTTT. The chain employs TRBV29-1 and TRBJ2-3; 9 bases are shared with TRBD2. V was pared by 5 bases and J by 2 bases, with 5 bases of the junction left unmatched. The germline CDR1 and CDR2 sequences are SQVTM and ANQGSEA. The CDR3 has 14 residues.

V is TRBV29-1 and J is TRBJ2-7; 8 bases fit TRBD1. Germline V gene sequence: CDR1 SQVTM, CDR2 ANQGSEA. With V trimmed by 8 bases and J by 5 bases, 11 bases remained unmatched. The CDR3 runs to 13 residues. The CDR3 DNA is TGCAGCTCTACCCGGACAGGGAGTAACGAGCAGTACTTC. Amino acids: CSSTRTGSNEQYF.

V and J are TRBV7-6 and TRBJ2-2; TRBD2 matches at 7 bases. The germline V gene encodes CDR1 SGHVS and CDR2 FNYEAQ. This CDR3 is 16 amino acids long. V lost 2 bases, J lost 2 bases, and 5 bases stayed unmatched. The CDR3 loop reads CASSLTLADNTGELFF. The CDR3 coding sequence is TGTGCCAGCAGCTTAACCCTAGCGGACAACACCGGGGAGCTGTTTTTT.

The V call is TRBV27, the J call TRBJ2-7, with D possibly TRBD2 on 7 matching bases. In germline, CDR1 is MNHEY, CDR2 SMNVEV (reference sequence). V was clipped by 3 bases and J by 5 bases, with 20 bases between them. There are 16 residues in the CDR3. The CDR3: CASSFYGGQGSDEQYF. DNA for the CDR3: TGTGCCAGCAGTTTTTACGGGGGGCAGGGCTCGGACGAGCAGTACTTC.

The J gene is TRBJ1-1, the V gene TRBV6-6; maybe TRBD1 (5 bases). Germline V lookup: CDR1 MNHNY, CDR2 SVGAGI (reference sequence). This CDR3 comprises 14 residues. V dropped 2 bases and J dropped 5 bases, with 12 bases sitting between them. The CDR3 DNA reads TGTGCCAGCAGTTACGATCAGGGCCGGACTGAAGCTTTCTTT. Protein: CASSYDQGRTEAFF.

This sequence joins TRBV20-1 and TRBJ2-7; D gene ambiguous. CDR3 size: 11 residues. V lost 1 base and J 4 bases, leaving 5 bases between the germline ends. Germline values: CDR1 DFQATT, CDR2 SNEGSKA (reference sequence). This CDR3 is CSARGPYEQYF. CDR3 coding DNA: TGCAGTGCTAGAGGTCCGTACGAGCAGTACTTC.

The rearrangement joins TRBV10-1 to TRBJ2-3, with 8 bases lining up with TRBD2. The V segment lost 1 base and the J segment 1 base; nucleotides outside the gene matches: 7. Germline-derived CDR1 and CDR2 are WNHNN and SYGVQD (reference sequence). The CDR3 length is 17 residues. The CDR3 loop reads CASSEYRPGGGTDTQYF. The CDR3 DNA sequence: TGCGCCAGCAGTGAGTATCGTCCGGGAGGGGGCACAGATACGCAGTATTTT.

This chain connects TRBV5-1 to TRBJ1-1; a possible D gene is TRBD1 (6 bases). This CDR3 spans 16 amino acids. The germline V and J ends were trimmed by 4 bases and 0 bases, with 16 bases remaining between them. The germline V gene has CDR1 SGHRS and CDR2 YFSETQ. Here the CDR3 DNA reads TGCGCCAGCAGCCCTCTGGACAGTAACATGAACACTGAAGCTTTCTTT. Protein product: CASSPLDSNMNTEAFF. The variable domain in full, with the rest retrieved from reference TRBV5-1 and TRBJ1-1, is KAGVTQTPRYLIKTRGQQVTLSCSPISGHRSVSWYQQTPGQGLQFLFEYFSETQRNKGNFPGRFSGRQFSNSRSEMNVSTLELGDSALYLCASSPLDSNMNTEAFFGQGTRLTVV.